This T cell receptor beta chain was profiled in a study of shared clonotypes between healthy human individuals. On the study more broadly: Plates per donor: three CD4 naive, three CD4 memory, two CD8 naive, one CD8 memory.

The CDR3 contains 15 residues. Germline V gives CDR1 SGHRS, CDR2 YFSETQ. V was clipped by 3 bases and J by 1 base, with 13 bases between them. Donors comprised only Caucasian adults living in Nashville, Tennessee. Some clones are missing from TCRdb's copy, which holds only in-frame ones; the method was immunoSEQ multiplex PCR. The data show approximately 400,000 clones, 96% seen once. This sequence was found in a man aged 25-40 years in good health. The sample was memory CD8+ T cells sorted from blood. Subset meaning: CD45RO+ cells pooled with CCR7-negative TemRA cells. The chain carries TRBV5-1 and TRBJ2-5, with D possibly being TRBD1 (7 bases). Here the CDR3 DNA reads TGCGCCAGCAGCTCGGCGGGGACAGTCCAAGAGACCCAGTACTTC. Translation: CASSSAGTVQETQYF.